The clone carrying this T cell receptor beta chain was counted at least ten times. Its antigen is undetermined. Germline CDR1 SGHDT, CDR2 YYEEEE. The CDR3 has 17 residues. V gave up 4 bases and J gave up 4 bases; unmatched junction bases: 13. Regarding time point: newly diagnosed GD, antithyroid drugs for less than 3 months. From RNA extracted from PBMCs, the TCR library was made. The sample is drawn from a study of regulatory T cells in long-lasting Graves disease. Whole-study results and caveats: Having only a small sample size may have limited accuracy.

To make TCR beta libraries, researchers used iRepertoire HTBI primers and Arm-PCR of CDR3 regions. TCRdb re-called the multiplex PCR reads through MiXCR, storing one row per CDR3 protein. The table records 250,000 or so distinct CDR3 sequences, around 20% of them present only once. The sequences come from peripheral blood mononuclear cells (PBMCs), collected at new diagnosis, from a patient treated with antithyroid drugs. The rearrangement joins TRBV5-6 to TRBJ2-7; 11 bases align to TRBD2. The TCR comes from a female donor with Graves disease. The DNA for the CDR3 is TGTGCCAGCAGCCCGGATCGTTCCGGGACTAGCGGATACGAGCAGTACTTC. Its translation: CASSPDRSGTSGYEQYF.